This TCR beta chain is drawn from a study of blood T cell repertoires in COVID-19. The CDR3 has 11 amino acids. With 2 bases removed from V and 15 bases from J, the gap between germline ends came to 11 bases. Per the germline V gene, CDR1 is WNHNN and CDR2 is SYGVQD (reference sequence). Method: immunoSEQ multiplex PCR; TCRdb's copy keeps in-frame clones and lacks some. This sample has 200,000 to 250,000 clones, with over 75% found just once. The source is a man aged 50 to 60 with COVID-19, enrolled during active disease. This sequence joins TRBV10-1 and TRBJ2-1; D might be TRBD2 (6 bases). Sequences were obtained from peripheral blood. CDR3 coding DNA: TGCGCCAGCAGTGAGCCGGGACTCTCGTTCTTC. Its translation is CASSEPGLSFF.